This is a list of T cell receptor beta chains from one sample in a study of T cells after yellow fever vaccination. TCRdb recomputed calls from the 5' RACE reads with MiXCR, one row per CDR3 protein. Among some 350,000 distinct CDR3 sequences, approximately 4% were seen once, and the ten largest hold approximately 24%. The sequenced sample was PBMCs, obtained 5 days after the yellow fever booster vaccination. Source of these receptors: a man aged 18 to 30 who received the YFV17D yellow fever vaccine. The CDR3 runs from the conserved cysteine through the conserved F or W. Fields, in order: D gene, clone size, J gene, V gene, CDR3 DNA, CDR3 protein. The D gene is left open where the match is weak. Rows may omit the clone size; those that give it use once, few, many or a size class.

TRBD1	-	TRBJ1-2	TRBV5-6	TGTGCCAGCAGCTCGCTTGGGACAGGAGCTAACTATGGCTACACCTTC	CASSSLGTGANYGYTF
-	many	TRBJ1-3	TRBV5-1	TGCGCCAGCAGCTCGGGTTTCCAGGCCGGAGACACCATATATTTT	CASSSGFQAGDTIYF
TRBD1	few	TRBJ2-6	TRBV9	TGTGCCAGCAGCGCGACAGGGCTCCCCTCTGGGGCCAACGTCCTGACTTTC	CASSATGLPSGANVLTF
-	-	TRBJ1-4	TRBV7-9	TGTGCCAGCAGCTTAGGTTTCAGGGGAACTAATGGAAAACTGTTTTTT	CASSLGFRGTNGKLFF
TRBD1	many	TRBJ1-3	TRBV6-5	TGTGCCAGCAGTCCGGGACAGGCAGACACCATATATTTT	CASSPGQADTIYF
-	many	TRBJ2-3	TRBV29-1	TGCAGCACCGCCGGGCTCACAGATACGCAGTATTTT	CSTAGLTDTQYF
-	-	TRBJ2-1	TRBV4-3	TGCGCCAGCAGCCAAGAGTTGGAGGAGGTCAGGCAGTTCTTC	CASSQELEEVRQFF
-	many	TRBJ2-3	TRBV9	TGTGCCAGCAGCGTAGAGGTCAGCACAGATACGCAGTATTTT	CASSVEVSTDTQYF
-	few	TRBJ2-3	TRBV11-2	TGTGCCAGCAGAGAATTCACAGATACGCAGTATTTT	CASREFTDTQYF
-	-	TRBJ1-6	TRBV9	TGTGCCAGCAGCCGACGGGCAAGCTCCTATAATTCACCCCTCCACTTT	CASSRRASSYNSPLHF
-	many	TRBJ2-2	TRBV12-3/TRBV12-4	TGTGCCAGCAGTCTCGGGACTCCCAACACCGGGGAGCTGTTTTTT	CASSLGTPNTGELFF
TRBD2	-	TRBJ2-5	TRBV2	TGTGCCAGCAGTACTAGCGGGGGGAAGGGAGAGACCCAGTACTTC	CASSTSGGKGETQYF
-	many	TRBJ2-2	TRBV11-2	TGTGCCAGCCGCCCTATGACAGGGAACACCGGGGAGCTGTTTTTT	CASRPMTGNTGELFF
-	-	TRBJ2-7	TRBV5-5	TGTGCCAGCTTCTCGGCCTACGAGCAGTACTTC	CASFSAYEQYF
-	-	TRBJ2-5	TRBV14	TGTGCCAGCAGCCAATGGGAGGAGACCCAGTACTTC	CASSQWEETQYF
-	many	TRBJ2-5	TRBV4-3	TGCGCCAGCAGCCAAGATGTGACGGAGGCTGAGACCCAGTACTTC	CASSQDVTEAETQYF
-	many	TRBJ2-7	TRBV7-9	TGTGCCAGCAGCCGGGGTCAGGGGACGGACAACGAGCAGTACTTC	CASSRGQGTDNEQYF
TRBD1	few	TRBJ1-5	TRBV20-1	TGCAGTGCTAGTCGAATCGGACAGGGCGGCAATCAGCCCCAGCATTTT	CSASRIGQGGNQPQHF
TRBD2	-	TRBJ2-1	TRBV9	TGTGCCAGCAGCCTGTCTCTAGCGGAAAGCTCCTACAATGAGCAGTTCTTC	CASSLSLAESSYNEQFF
-	many	TRBJ2-2	TRBV9	TGTGCCAGCAGCGTGATAGACAGGGCGGGGACCGGGGAGCTGTTTTTT	CASSVIDRAGTGELFF
TRBD1	many	TRBJ1-1	TRBV7-8	TGTGCCAGCAGCGCGAAGGACAGGGACACTGAAGCTTTCTTT	CASSAKDRDTEAFF
-	many	TRBJ2-1	TRBV12-3/TRBV12-4	TGTGCCAGCAGTTTAGCGCTGCTGGAGGTTCGGCCGTTCTTC	CASSLALLEVRPFF
-	many	TRBJ1-1	TRBV12-3/TRBV12-4	TGTGCCAGCAGCCCCCCTCAGGGCCGGGGCACTGAAGCTTTCTTT	CASSPPQGRGTEAFF
-	-	TRBJ2-4	TRBV12-3/TRBV12-4	TGTGCCAGCAGTGGATTCTCGACGGGAGCCAAAAACATTCAGTACTTC	CASSGFSTGAKNIQYF
-	few	TRBJ1-3	TRBV6-6	TGTGCCAGCACCGTAGGCTCCAGGAGAATCGGTGGAAACACCATATATTTT	CASTVGSRRIGGNTIYF
-	-	TRBJ2-2	TRBV19	TGTGCCAGTAGTAGTCCGGGGGCGAACACCGGGGAGCTGTTTTTT	CASSSPGANTGELFF
-	-	TRBJ1-6	TRBV6-5	TGTGCCAGCAGAAACGGTCTTTATTCACCCCTCCACTTT	CASRNGLYSPLHF
TRBD2	-	TRBJ2-1	TRBV20-1	TGCAGTGCTAGCCCTAGCGGACGCTCCTACAATGAGCAGTTCTTC	CSASPSGRSYNEQFF
TRBD2	-	TRBJ2-2	TRBV11-2	TGTGCCAGCAGCTTGCAGCGGGGAACCGGGGAGCTGTTTTTT	CASSLQRGTGELFF
TRBD1	few	TRBJ1-2	TRBV28	TGTGCCAGCGGCTCAGAGGGGGCCTGGGGCTACACCTTC	CASGSEGAWGYTF
TRBD2	-	TRBJ2-5	TRBV4-1	TGCGCCAGCAGCCTAAGGACTAGCGGGGGCAGAGAGACCCAGTACTTC	CASSLRTSGGRETQYF
-	few	TRBJ1-1	TRBV28	TGTGCCAGCAGGACACCGAAACCGACAGTGAACACTGAAGCTTTCTTT	CASRTPKPTVNTEAFF
TRBD1	-	TRBJ1-1	TRBV4-3	TGCGCCAGCAGCCAAGATTGGGTAGACAGGGTTCCTGAAGCTTTCTTT	CASSQDWVDRVPEAFF
TRBD1	-	TRBJ1-1	TRBV15	TGTGCCACCAGCAGCCCCGGGACAGGTAGAAACACTGAAGCTTTCTTT	CATSSPGTGRNTEAFF
-	-	TRBJ1-6	TRBV25-1	TGTGCCAGCAGAGACTGGGCCCCTCATTCACCCCTCCACTTT	CASRDWAPHSPLHF
TRBD1	many	TRBJ2-3	TRBV7-9	TGTGCCAGCAGCCTGGACAGGACGTCAGATACGCAGTATTTT	CASSLDRTSDTQYF
TRBD1	few	TRBJ1-5	TRBV19	TGTGCCAGTAGAAGACCGGGACAGGGTCGTTCGCCCCAGCATTTT	CASRRPGQGRSPQHF
-	few	TRBJ2-3	TRBV7-8	TGTGCCAGCAGCTACGCAGGGCGGGGCAGGGCGGTAGATACGCAGTATTTT	CASSYAGRGRAVDTQYF
TRBD1	many	TRBJ2-4	TRBV6-5	TGTGCCAGCAGTGAAACCGGGACAGGGGGACACATTCAGTACTTC	CASSETGTGGHIQYF
-	-	TRBJ1-1	TRBV9	TGTGCCAGCAGCGGATCATGGAACACTGAAGCTTTCTTT	CASSGSWNTEAFF
-	few	TRBJ1-1	TRBV7-3	TGTGCCAGCAGCTTATTTGGTGGAAGGAACGTGGAAGCTTTCTTT	CASSLFGGRNVEAFF
TRBD1	-	TRBJ1-1	TRBV12-3/TRBV12-4	TGTGACAGCAGCGGGACAGACTCTCTGAACACTGAAGCTTTCTTT	CDSSGTDSLNTEAFF
-	few	TRBJ2-5	TRBV6-4	TGTGCCAGCAGTGACTCGAAGGGCTGGGAGACCCAGTACTTC	CASSDSKGWETQYF
TRBD1	few	TRBJ1-5	TRBV30	TGTGCCTGGAGTAAACAGGGGGTCAATCAGCCCCAGCATTTT	CAWSKQGVNQPQHF
-	-	TRBJ2-6	TRBV5-1	TGCGCCAGCAGCGAACAAGCCTCTGGGGCCAACGTCCTGACTTTC	CASSEQASGANVLTF
-	-	TRBJ1-4	TRBV4-2	TGTGCCAGCAGCCAAGGGGGCGCGGGAGGTGAAAAACTGTTTTTT	CASSQGGAGGEKLFF
TRBD2	few	TRBJ2-5	TRBV20-1	TGCAGTGCTAGAGCTGTAGCGGGGGGCCGGGGAGAGACCCAGTACTTC	CSARAVAGGRGETQYF
-	many	TRBJ2-1	TRBV11-2	TGTGCCAGCAGCTCGAGAGGTGAGCAGTTCTTC	CASSSRGEQFF
-	-	TRBJ1-2	TRBV20-1	TGCAGTGCAGGGTTCTACCCGGGGGGCTACACCTTC	CSAGFYPGGYTF
-	many	TRBJ2-1	TRBV10-3	TGTGCCATCAGTGAGTCAAGCCGGGGCAGCAATGAGCAGTTCTTC	CAISESSRGSNEQFF
-	-	TRBJ1-4	TRBV4-1	TGCGCCAGCAGCCAAGTTTTCTCGAGTGGCGAAAAACTGTTTTTT	CASSQVFSSGEKLFF